This TCR beta chain was identified in a study of siplizumab effects on memory and regulatory T cells. Study-level points and caveats: Mappable alloreactive CD4+ clones were on average around 74% Treg-derived with siplizumab, around 26% in controls. The authors did not confirm suppressive function in proliferating Tregs from siplizumab cultures. Poor capture below about 10^-5 frequency left most alloreactive clones unmapped to unstimulated subsets. Siplizumab, the agent tested, significantly reduced alloreactive sequences traceable to unstimulated CD4+ memory cells.

Sequencing was performed with immunoSEQ multiplex PCR; in TCRdb, only in-frame clones are kept and a portion is missing. Of about 110,000 clones listed, 90% to 95% are singletons. With regard to this clone: Its specificity is not known.

This sequence was found in a human donor in good health. The sequencing sample was made of Tregs sorted from blood.

The CDR3: CASRPGTGDRKNIQYF. The CDR3 DNA follows: TGTGCCAGCAGGCCCGGGACAGGGGATAGGAAAAACATTCAGTACTTC. The gene calls are TRBV27 and TRBJ2-4; 10 bases align to TRBD1. The CDR3 is 16 amino acids. V gave up 6 bases and J gave up 4 bases; unmatched junction bases: 9. Germline lookup yields CDR1 MNHEY and CDR2 SMNVEV (reference sequence).